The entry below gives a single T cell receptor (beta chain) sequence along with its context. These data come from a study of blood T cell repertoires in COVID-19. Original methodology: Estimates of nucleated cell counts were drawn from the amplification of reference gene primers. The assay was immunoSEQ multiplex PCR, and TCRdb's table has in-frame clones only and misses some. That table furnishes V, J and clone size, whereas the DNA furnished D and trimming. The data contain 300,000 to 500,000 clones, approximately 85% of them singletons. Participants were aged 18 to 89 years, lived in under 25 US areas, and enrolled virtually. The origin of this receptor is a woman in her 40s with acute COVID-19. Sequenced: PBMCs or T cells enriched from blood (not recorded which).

This CDR3 is CASSDMTGWAEAFF. The CDR3 DNA reads TGCGCCAGCAGCGACATGACAGGGTGGGCTGAAGCTTTCTTT. The rearrangement links TRBV5-1 to TRBJ1-1, with 7 bases fitting TRBD1. CDR1 SGHRS and CDR2 YFSETQ come from the germline V gene. V lost 4 bases and J lost 6; bases outside the gene matches: 9. This CDR3 region has 14 residues.